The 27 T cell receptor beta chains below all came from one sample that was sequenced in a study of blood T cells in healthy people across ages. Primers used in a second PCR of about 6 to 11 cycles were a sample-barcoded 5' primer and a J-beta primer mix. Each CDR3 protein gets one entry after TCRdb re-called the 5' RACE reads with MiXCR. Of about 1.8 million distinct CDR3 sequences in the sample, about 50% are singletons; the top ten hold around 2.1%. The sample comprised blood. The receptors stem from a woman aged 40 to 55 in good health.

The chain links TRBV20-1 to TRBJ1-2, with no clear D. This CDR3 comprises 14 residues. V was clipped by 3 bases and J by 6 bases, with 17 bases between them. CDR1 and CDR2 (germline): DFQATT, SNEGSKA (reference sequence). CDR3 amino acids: CSASGPAIDDGYTF. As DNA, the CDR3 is TGCAGTGCTAGTGGTCCAGCTATTGATGATGGCTACACCTTC.

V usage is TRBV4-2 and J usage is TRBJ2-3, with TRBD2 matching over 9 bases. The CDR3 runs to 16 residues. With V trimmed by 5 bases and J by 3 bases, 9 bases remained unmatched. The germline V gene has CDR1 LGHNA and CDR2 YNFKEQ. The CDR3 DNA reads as TGTGCCAGCAGCGGGGCGGGACTAGCCGCGACAGATACGCAGTATTTT. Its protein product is CASSGAGLAATDTQYF.

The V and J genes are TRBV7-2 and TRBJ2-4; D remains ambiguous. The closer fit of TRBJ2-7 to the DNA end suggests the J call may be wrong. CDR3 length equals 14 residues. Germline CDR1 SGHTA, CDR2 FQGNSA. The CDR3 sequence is CASSSRYGIYEQYF. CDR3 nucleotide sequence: TGTGCCAGCAGCTCGAGGTATGGTATCTACGAGCAGTACTTC.

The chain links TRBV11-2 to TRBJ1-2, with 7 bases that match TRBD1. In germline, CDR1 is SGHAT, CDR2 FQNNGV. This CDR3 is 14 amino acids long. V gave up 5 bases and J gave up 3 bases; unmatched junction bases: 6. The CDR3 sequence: CASSAGQVDYGYTF. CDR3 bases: TGTGCCAGCAGCGCCGGACAGGTCGACTATGGCTACACCTTC.

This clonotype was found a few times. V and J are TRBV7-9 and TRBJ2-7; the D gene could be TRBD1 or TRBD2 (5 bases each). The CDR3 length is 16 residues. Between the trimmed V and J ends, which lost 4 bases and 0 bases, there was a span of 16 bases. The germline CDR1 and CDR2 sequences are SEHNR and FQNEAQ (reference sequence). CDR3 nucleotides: TGTGCCAGCAGCTCCCCCCGGGACGAGAGCTCCTACGAGCAGTACTTC. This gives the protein CASSSPRDESSYEQYF.

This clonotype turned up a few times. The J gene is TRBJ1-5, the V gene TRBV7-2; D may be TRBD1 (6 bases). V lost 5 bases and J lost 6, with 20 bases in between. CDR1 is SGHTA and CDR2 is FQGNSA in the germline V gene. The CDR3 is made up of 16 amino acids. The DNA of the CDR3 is TGTGCCAGCAGCCTCCTAGGTCCAGGGGACGGTCAGCCCCAGCATTTT. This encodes CASSLLGPGDGQPQHF.

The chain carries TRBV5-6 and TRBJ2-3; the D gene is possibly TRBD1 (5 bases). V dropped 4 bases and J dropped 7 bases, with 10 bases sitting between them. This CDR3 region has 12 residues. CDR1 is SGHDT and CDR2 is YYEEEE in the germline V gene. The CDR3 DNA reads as TGTGCCAGCAGCCAGACAGACAATACGCAGTATTTT. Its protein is CASSQTDNTQYF.

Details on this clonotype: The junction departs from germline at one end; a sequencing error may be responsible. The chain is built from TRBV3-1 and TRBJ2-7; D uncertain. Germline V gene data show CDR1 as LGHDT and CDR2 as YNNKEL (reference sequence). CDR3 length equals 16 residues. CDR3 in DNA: TGTGCCAGCAGCCCCGTCGGAGTTAGGGCATCCTACGGGCAGTACTTC. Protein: CASSPVGVRASYGQYF.

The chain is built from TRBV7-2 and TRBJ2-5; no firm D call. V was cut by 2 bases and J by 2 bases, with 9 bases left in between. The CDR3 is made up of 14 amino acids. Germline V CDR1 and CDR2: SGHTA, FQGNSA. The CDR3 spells CASSLQQTQETQYF. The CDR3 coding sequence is TGTGCCAGCAGCTTACAACAGACTCAAGAGACCCAGTACTTC. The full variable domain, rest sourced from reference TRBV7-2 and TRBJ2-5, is GAGVSQSPSNKVTEKGKDVELRCDPISGHTALYWYRQSLGQGLEFLIYFQGNSAPDKSGLPSDRFSAERTGGSVSTLTIQRTQQEDSAVYLCASSLQQTQETQYFGPGTRLLVL.

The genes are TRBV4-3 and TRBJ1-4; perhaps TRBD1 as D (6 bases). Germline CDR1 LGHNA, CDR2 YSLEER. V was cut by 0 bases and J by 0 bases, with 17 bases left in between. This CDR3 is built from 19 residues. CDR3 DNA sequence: TGCGCCAGCAGCCAAGAGTGGAGTTCAGGGGAAGCAACTAATGAAAAACTGTTTTTT. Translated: CASSQEWSSGEATNEKLFF.

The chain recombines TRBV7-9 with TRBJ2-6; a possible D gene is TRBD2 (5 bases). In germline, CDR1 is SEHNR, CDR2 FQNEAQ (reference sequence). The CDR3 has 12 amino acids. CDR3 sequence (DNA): TGTGTCTCGCGGGCCGGGGCCAACGTCCTGACTTTC. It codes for CVSRAGANVLTF. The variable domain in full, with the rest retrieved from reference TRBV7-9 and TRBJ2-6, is DTGVSQNPRHKITKRGQNVTFRCDPISEHNRLYWYRQTLGQGPEFLTYFQNEAQLEKSRLLSDRFSAERPKGSFSTLEIQRTEQGDSAMYLCVSRAGANVLTFGAGSRLTVL.

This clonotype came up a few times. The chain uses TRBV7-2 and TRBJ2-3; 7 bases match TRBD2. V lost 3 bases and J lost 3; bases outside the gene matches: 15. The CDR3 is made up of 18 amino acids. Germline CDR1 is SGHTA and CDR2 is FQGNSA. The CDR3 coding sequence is TGTGCCAGCAGCTTTAGTGGGGCCCGGGGCGGGGGTACAGATACGCAGTATTTT. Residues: CASSFSGARGGGTDTQYF. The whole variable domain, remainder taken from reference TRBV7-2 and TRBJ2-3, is GAGVSQSPSNKVTEKGKDVELRCDPISGHTALYWYRQSLGQGLEFLIYFQGNSAPDKSGLPSDRFSAERTGGSVSTLTIQRTQQEDSAVYLCASSFSGARGGGTDTQYFGPGTRLTVL.

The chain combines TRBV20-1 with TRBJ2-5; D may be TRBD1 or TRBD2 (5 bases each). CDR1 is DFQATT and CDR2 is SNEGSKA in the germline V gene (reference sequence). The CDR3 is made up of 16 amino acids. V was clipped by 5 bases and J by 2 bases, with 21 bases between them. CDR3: CSALRPKTGAQETQYF. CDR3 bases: TGCAGTGCTCTGAGGCCAAAAACCGGGGCGCAAGAGACCCAGTACTTC.

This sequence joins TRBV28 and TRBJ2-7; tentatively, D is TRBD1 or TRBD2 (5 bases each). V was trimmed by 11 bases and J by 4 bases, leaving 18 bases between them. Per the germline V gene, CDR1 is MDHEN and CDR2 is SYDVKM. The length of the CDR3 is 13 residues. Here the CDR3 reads CAYGRGVGYEQYF. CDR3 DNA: TGTGCCTATGGTCGGGGCGTAGGTTACGAGCAGTACTTC.

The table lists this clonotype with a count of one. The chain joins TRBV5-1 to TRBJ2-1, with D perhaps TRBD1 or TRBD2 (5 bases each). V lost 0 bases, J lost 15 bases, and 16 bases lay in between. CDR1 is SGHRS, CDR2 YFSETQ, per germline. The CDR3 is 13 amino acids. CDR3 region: CASSLARDQGPFF. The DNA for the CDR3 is TGCGCCAGCAGCTTGGCCCGGGACCAAGGACCGTTCTTC.

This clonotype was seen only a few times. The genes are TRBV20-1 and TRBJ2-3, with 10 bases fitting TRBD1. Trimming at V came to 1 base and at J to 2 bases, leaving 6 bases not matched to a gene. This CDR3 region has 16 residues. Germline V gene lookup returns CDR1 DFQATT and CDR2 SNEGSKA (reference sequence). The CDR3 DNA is TGCAGTGCTAGAGCCCGGGACAGGGGAAACACAGATACGCAGTATTTT. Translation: CSARARDRGNTDTQYF.

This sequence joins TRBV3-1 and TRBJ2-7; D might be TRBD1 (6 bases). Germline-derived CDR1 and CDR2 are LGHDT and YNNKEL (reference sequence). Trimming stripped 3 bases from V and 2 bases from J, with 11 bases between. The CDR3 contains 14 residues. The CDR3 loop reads CASSQVDRPYEQYF. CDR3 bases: TGTGCCAGCAGCCAGGTGGACAGACCCTACGAGCAGTACTTC.

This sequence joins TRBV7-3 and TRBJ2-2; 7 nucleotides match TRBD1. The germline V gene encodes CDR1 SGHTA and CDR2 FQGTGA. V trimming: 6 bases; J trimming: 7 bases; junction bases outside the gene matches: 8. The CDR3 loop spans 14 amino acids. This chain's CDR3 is CASRDTGAVGELFF. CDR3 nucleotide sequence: TGTGCCAGCAGGGATACAGGGGCCGTCGGGGAGCTGTTTTTT.

In DNA form, the CDR3 reads TGCGCCAGCAGCCAAGTTGGAGGTCTGCGGAGGCAGCCCCAGCATTTT. Translated: CASSQVGGLRRQPQHF. The V gene is TRBV4-1, the J gene TRBJ1-5; D is undetermined. The CDR3 is 16 residues long. The V gene lost 1 base and the J gene lost 7 bases, with 17 bases spanning the gap. Germline V gene data show CDR1 as MGHRA and CDR2 as YSYEKL.

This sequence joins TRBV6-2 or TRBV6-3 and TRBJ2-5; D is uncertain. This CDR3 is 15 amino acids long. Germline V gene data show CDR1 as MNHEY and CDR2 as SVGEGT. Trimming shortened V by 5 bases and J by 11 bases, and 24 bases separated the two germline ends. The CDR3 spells CASSTLTWGYNEQYF. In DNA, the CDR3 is TGTGCCAGCAGTACATTAACCTGGGGATACAATGAGCAGTACTTC.

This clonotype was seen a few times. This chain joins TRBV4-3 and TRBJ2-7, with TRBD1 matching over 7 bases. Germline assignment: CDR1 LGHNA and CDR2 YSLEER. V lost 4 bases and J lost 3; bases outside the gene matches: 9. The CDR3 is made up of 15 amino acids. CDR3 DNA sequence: TGCGCCAGCAGCCGAGAAAACAGGGGCGACTACGAGCAGTACTTC. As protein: CASSRENRGDYEQYF.

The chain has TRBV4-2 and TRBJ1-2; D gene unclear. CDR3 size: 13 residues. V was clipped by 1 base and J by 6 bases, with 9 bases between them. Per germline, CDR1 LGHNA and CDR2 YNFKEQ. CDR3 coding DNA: TGTGCCAGCAGCCAAGGAGGGAGGCATGGCTACACCTTC. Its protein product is CASSQGGRHGYTF.

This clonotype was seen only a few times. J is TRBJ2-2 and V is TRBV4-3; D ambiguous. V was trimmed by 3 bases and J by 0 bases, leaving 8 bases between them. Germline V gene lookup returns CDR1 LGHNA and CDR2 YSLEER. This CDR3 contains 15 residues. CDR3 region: CASSHAEANTGELFF. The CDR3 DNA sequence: TGCGCCAGCAGCCACGCTGAGGCGAACACCGGGGAGCTGTTTTTT.

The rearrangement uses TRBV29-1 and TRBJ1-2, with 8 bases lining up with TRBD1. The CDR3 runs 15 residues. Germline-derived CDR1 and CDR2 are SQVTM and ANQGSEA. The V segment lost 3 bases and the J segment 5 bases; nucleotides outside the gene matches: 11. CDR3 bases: TGCAGCGTTGATGACAGGGGTTCCCCCTTATATGGCTACACCTTC. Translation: CSVDDRGSPLYGYTF.

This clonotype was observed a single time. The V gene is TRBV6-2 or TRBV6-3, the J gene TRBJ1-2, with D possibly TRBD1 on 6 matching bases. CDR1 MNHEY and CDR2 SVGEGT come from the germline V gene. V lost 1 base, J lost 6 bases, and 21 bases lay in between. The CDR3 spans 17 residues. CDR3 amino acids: CASSYFDRLANNHGYTF. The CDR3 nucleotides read TGTGCCAGCAGTTACTTTGACAGGCTCGCGAACAACCATGGCTACACCTTC.

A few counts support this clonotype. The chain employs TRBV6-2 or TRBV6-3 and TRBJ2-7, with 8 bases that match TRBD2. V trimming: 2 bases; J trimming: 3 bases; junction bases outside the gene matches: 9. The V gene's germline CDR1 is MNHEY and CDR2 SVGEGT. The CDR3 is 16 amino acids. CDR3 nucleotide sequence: TGTGCCAGCAGTTACGACCTGACGGGGGGGATCTACGAGCAGTACTTC. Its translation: CASSYDLTGGIYEQYF.

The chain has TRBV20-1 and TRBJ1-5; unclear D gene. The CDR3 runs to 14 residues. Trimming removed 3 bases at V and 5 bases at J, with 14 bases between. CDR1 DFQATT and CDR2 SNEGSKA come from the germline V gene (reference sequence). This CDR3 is CSARKQPDYQPQHF. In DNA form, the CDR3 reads TGCAGTGCTAGGAAACAGCCTGACTATCAGCCCCAGCATTTT.